This passage covers 30 T cell receptor beta chains from one sample sequenced in a study of molecular identifiers for immune sequencing clone quantification. MiXCR, run by TCRdb on the PCR reads, gives a single entry per CDR3 protein. The table shows approximately 550,000 distinct CDR3 sequences, with 20% to 25% occurring only once. The sample comprised naive CD8+ T cells from blood, with Jurkat cell RNA spiked in. Sample subset: FACS-sorted CD8+CD4-CCR7+CD45RA+ naive T cells. All receptors derive from a human donor in good health. Some libraries in this study had Jurkat cell RNA spiked in.

This clonotype was seen once. A much larger clone is a single base away; this may be a read error. The genes are TRBV28 and TRBJ1-1; D perhaps matches TRBD1 (6 bases). V shed 3 bases and J shed 7 bases, with 21 bases lying between them. The CDR3 contains 16 residues. Per germline, CDR1 MDHEN and CDR2 SYDVKM. The CDR3 nucleotides read TGTGCCAGCAGTTTCATTGGGGGCGCGAGGTGGGATGAAGCTTTCTTT. Translating it yields CASSFIGGARWDEAFF.

With respect to this clonotype: One base separates it from a far larger clone, so it is likely a read error. V and J are TRBV7-9 and TRBJ2-7, with D hard to call. V lost 1 base, J lost 7 bases, and 5 bases lay in between. The CDR3 totals 11 residues. Germline lookup yields CDR1 SEHNR and CDR2 FQNEAQ (reference sequence). The DNA of the CDR3 is TGTGCCAGCAGCTTAGGCGAGGAGCAGTACTTC. The encoded protein is CASSLGEEQYF.

This chain connects TRBV12-3 or TRBV12-4 to TRBJ2-7; the D is unclear. The CDR3 extends over 14 amino acids. V shed 4 bases and J shed 5 bases, with 15 bases lying between them. The CDR3 is CASSSVGLSNEQYF. The CDR3, as DNA: TGTGCCAGCAGTTCAGTCGGGCTCTCTAACGAGCAGTACTTC.

This clonotype was counted a few times. CDR3 in amino acids: CASSQTAGGNTEAFF. The CDR3, as DNA: TGTGCCAGCAGCCAAACGGCGGGGGGGAACACTGAAGCTTTCTTT. The chain joins TRBV7-6 to TRBJ1-1, with D maybe TRBD1 (5 bases). CDR3 length equals 15 residues. Germline CDR1 and CDR2: SGHVS and FNYEAQ. V lost 5 bases and J 1 base, leaving 14 bases between the germline ends.

In its sample, this clonotype was seen many times. The chain employs TRBV27 and TRBJ2-3, with unresolved D. The CDR3 has 14 amino acids. V was trimmed by 5 bases and J by 2 bases, leaving 11 bases between them. The germline gives CDR1 MNHEY, CDR2 SMNVEV (reference sequence). CDR3 loop: CASSPQLNTDTQYF. The CDR3 DNA reads TGTGCCAGCAGTCCGCAATTAAACACAGATACGCAGTATTTT.

This clonotype was seen many times. The CDR3 here is CASSPRDTRYYEQYF. The DNA for the CDR3 is TGTGCCAGCAGCCCCAGGGACACCCGGTACTACGAGCAGTACTTC. V usage is TRBV9 and J usage is TRBJ2-7; possibly TRBD1 for D (6 bases). V lost 4 bases, J lost 3 bases, and 17 bases lay in between. This CDR3 region has 15 residues. The germline V gene encodes CDR1 SGDLS and CDR2 YYNGEE.

This clonotype was seen more than once but under ten times. The chain combines TRBV27 with TRBJ1-5; 7 bases map to TRBD1. Germline V gives CDR1 MNHEY, CDR2 SMNVEV (reference sequence). The CDR3 is made up of 15 amino acids. The trim removed 2 bases at V and 2 bases at J, leaving 3 bases unmatched. CDR3 sequence: CASSLIQGGNQPQHF. For the CDR3, the DNA is TGTGCCAGCAGTTTAATCCAGGGGGGCAATCAGCCCCAGCATTTT.

This clonotype was seen many times. The V call is TRBV18, the J call TRBJ2-3; D not resolved. V was trimmed by 2 bases and J by 4 bases, leaving 1 base between them. Germline-derived CDR1 and CDR2 are KGHSH and LQKENI. This CDR3 comprises 11 residues. This chain's CDR3 is CASSPSDTQYF. As DNA, the CDR3 is TGTGCCAGCTCACCATCAGATACGCAGTATTTT.

J is TRBJ2-3 and V is TRBV7-9; 7 nucleotides agree with TRBD1. V shed 4 bases, J shed 0 bases, and the junction held 4 bases outside the gene matches. CDR3 length: 15 amino acids. Germline CDR1 is SEHNR and CDR2 is FQNEAQ (reference sequence). The CDR3 DNA is TGTGCCAGCAGCTATGGACAGGCTAGCACAGATACGCAGTATTTT. Residues: CASSYGQASTDTQYF.

In this sample, this clonotype turned up many times. The chain combines TRBV29-1 with TRBJ2-5; D uncertain. Germline V CDR1 and CDR2: SQVTM, ANQGSEA. The CDR3 has 17 residues. V lost 0 bases to trimming and J lost 1 base, with 18 bases between them. CDR3 sequence reads: CSVEDIYGKQVQETQYF. For the CDR3, the DNA is TGCAGCGTTGAAGATATATATGGGAAACAAGTCCAAGAGACCCAGTACTTC.

V usage is TRBV7-9 and J usage is TRBJ2-7, with a possible D match to TRBD2 (5 bases). Trimming cost V 3 bases and J 1 base, with 13 bases left between them. Germline V gives CDR1 SEHNR, CDR2 FQNEAQ (reference sequence). CDR3 length equals 15 residues. As DNA, the CDR3 is TGTGCCAGCAGCTTCCGCGCCGGGGAATCCTACGAGCAGTACTTC. Amino acid sequence: CASSFRAGESYEQYF.

Notes on this clonotype: A clone one base away is much larger, so this may be a read error. The J gene is TRBJ2-5, the V gene TRBV14; the match to TRBD1 covers 7 bases. This CDR3 is built from 13 residues. Germline-derived CDR1 and CDR2 are SGHDN and FVKESK. The CDR3 here is CASSPINRGSQCF. The CDR3 nucleotides read TGTGCCAGCAGCCCAATAAACAGGGGAAGCCAGTGCTTC.

This clonotype was detected only a few times. The genes are TRBV5-1 and TRBJ2-7; D is possibly TRBD2 (6 bases). Germline CDR1 SGHRS, CDR2 YFSETQ. The CDR3 length is 15 residues. Trimming removed 0 bases from V and 3 bases from J, with 13 bases in between. The chain's CDR3 is CASSLGLEFLYEQYF. The CDR3 DNA reads TGCGCCAGCAGCTTGGGACTAGAATTTCTCTACGAGCAGTACTTC.

This clonotype has just one count. A read error may be the cause here, since a much bigger clone is one base away. This chain uses TRBV10-3 with TRBJ1-1; the D gene is possibly TRBD1 (6 bases). CDR1 is ENHRY and CDR2 is SYGVKD in the germline V gene. The CDR3 length is 13 residues. The V end lost 4 bases, the J end lost 7 bases, and 13 bases lay between the germline ends. For the CDR3, the DNA is TGTGCCATCAGTGGGACAGTCAGCGTTGAAGCTTTCTTT. It codes for CAISGTVSVEAFF.

This clonotype was counted between two and nine times. The rearrangement links TRBV4-1 to TRBJ2-2, with D possibly TRBD1 on 6 matching bases. Germline V CDR1 and CDR2: MGHRA, YSYEKL. The CDR3 covers 15 residues. Trimming shortened V by 4 bases and J by 3 bases, and 12 bases separated the two germline ends. CDR3 in DNA: TGCGCCAGCAGCCTCGTTCCAGGGGACACCGGGGAGCTGTTTTTT. Residues: CASSLVPGDTGELFF.

The chain links TRBV7-9 to TRBJ2-7; 9 bases agree with TRBD2. Per germline, CDR1 SEHNR and CDR2 FQNEAQ (reference sequence). Germline trimming cut 10 bases from V and 0 bases from J; bases unmatched to any gene: 7. This CDR3 is built from 14 residues. CDR3 region: CAITPAGGSYEQYF. The CDR3 DNA follows: TGTGCCATTACACCAGCGGGGGGCTCCTACGAGCAGTACTTC.

The rearrangement links TRBV27 to TRBJ2-3; 12 bases match TRBD2. Germline values: CDR1 MNHEY, CDR2 SMNVEV (reference sequence). V lost 2 bases to trimming and J lost 2 bases; unmatched junction nucleotides: 2. CDR3 length: 16 amino acids. The CDR3 DNA is TGTGCCAGCAGTTTACTAGCGGGAGGGTTCACAGATACGCAGTATTTT. It specifies CASSLLAGGFTDTQYF.

Only a few counts were recorded for this clonotype. The chain carries TRBV5-6 and TRBJ1-1, with no clear D. V was pared by 2 bases and J by 5 bases, with 10 bases between. Germline-derived CDR1 and CDR2 are SGHDT and YYEEEE. This CDR3 is 13 amino acids long. CDR3 nucleotides: TGTGCCAGCAGCTTTATGCCGAAGACTGAAGCTTTCTTT. Residues: CASSFMPKTEAFF.

The genes are TRBV5-1 and TRBJ2-7; 7 bases fit TRBD1. The length of the CDR3 is 17 residues. The V gene's germline CDR1 is SGHRS and CDR2 YFSETQ. V dropped 5 bases and J dropped 4; count of bases not matched to a gene: 18. CDR3 sequence (DNA): TGCGCCAGCAGACCAGATCCAGCCGGGACAGTTCGATACGAGCAGTACTTC. It yields the protein CASRPDPAGTVRYEQYF.

This chain joins TRBV6-6 and TRBJ2-7; tentatively, D is TRBD2 (5 bases). Deletions cut 7 bases from V and 7 bases from J, with 17 bases between. Germline V gives CDR1 MNHNY, CDR2 SVGAGI (reference sequence). This CDR3 spans 13 amino acids. This CDR3 reads CASTPTRGWEQYF. CDR3 coding DNA: TGTGCCAGCACTCCTACCCGAGGGTGGGAGCAGTACTTC.

This rearrangement joins TRBV2 to TRBJ1-5; no clear D gene. CDR3 length equals 14 residues. Germline V gene sequence: CDR1 SNHLY, CDR2 FYNNEI. Trimming left V 1 base short and J 2 bases short, with 6 bases between. CDR3 residues: CASSEVGRNQPQHF. The DNA of the CDR3 is TGTGCCAGCAGTGAAGTGGGTCGCAATCAGCCCCAGCATTTT.

The chain joins TRBV7-9 to TRBJ1-1; a possible D gene is TRBD1 (5 bases). The length of the CDR3 is 15 residues. The V end was cut by 1 base, the J end by 1 base, with 10 bases between. Looked up from germline, CDR1 is SEHNR and CDR2 is FQNEAQ (reference sequence). The CDR3 region is CASSLVVGENTEAFF. In nucleotides, the CDR3 is TGTGCCAGCAGCTTAGTGGTAGGGGAGAACACTGAAGCTTTCTTT.

A remark on this clonotype: The junction departs from the called germline gene at one end, perhaps through a read error. The chain recombines TRBV5-4 with TRBJ1-2; D unresolved. The CDR3 has 15 residues. Germline values: CDR1 SGHNT, CDR2 YYREEE (reference sequence). CDR3 coding DNA: TGTGCCAGCAGCTTGGCTGGTTTTACTAACTATGGCTACGCCTTC. It codes for CASSLAGFTNYGYAF. The full variable domain, with the rest looked up from reference TRBV5-4 and TRBJ1-2, is ETGVTQSPTHLIKTRGQQVTLRCSSQSGHNTVSWYQQALGQGPQFIFQYYREEENGRGNFPPRFSGLQFPNYSSELNVNALELDDSALYLCASSLAGFTNYGYAFGSGTRLTVV.

To note about this clonotype: A single base separates this from a much larger clone, so it may be a read error. This sequence joins TRBV7-6 and TRBJ2-3; a weak D match, TRBD1 (6 bases). This CDR3 contains 16 residues. The V gene's germline CDR1 is SGHVS and CDR2 FNYEAQ. The DNA for the CDR3 is TGTACCAGCAGCTTAGGGTTGAGGGGGAGCACAGATACGCAGTATTTT. Translating it yields CTSSLGLRGSTDTQYF.

This clonotype was recorded many times. J is TRBJ2-3 and V is TRBV21-1; TRBD2 was called by the table and not checked on the DNA. TRBV21-1 is a recognized pseudogene. This CDR3 contains 17 residues. The chain's CDR3 is CASNPSQVAGPTDTQYF. CDR3 DNA sequence: TGTGCCAGCAACCCAAGTCAGGTAGCGGGGCCAACAGATACGCAGTATTTT.

This clonotype was seen repeatedly, ten times or more. The chain employs TRBV7-9 and TRBJ1-1, with TRBD1 as a possible D gene (6 bases). The V and J ends lost 6 bases and 7 bases respectively, with 21 bases between them. Germline V gene sequence: CDR1 SEHNR, CDR2 FQNEAQ (reference sequence). This CDR3 comprises 15 residues. The chain's CDR3 is CASSHPRQAEIEAFF. The CDR3 nucleotides are TGTGCCAGCAGTCATCCCCGACAGGCCGAAATTGAAGCTTTCTTT.

This clonotype came up many times. CDR3 nucleotides: TGTGCCAGCAGCCCGGGACAGCCTAATTCACCCCTCCACTTT. Translating it yields CASSPGQPNSPLHF. The chain is built from TRBV7-2 and TRBJ1-6; 7 bases are a match to TRBD1. Germline values: CDR1 SGHTA, CDR2 FQGNSA. V shed 5 bases, J shed 6 bases, and the junction held 4 bases outside the gene matches. The CDR3 totals 14 residues.

This chain uses TRBV20-1 with TRBJ2-7, with TRBD2 matching 7 bases. Germline V gene sequence: CDR1 DFQATT, CDR2 SNEGSKA (reference sequence). This CDR3 has 14 residues. J gave up 4 bases and V 6 bases, and 12 bases lay outside the gene matches. The CDR3 DNA is TGCAGTGCCCTCTGGGCTAGCGGAAATTACGAGCAGTACTTC. Its protein is CSALWASGNYEQYF.

This clonotype was counted many times. The chain carries TRBV10-3 and TRBJ1-1; tentatively, D is TRBD1 (5 bases). The ends were cut back, 8 bases at V and 0 bases at J, with 10 bases in the middle. The CDR3 has 13 amino acids. CDR1 and CDR2 from the germline V gene are ENHRY and SYGVKD. CDR3 in DNA: TGTGCCATCTTGGGGGTCTTGAACACTGAAGCTTTCTTT. Protein sequence: CAILGVLNTEAFF.

A remark on this clonotype: One end of the junction does not line up with germline, which may come from a read error. J is TRBJ2-6 and V is TRBV4-1; D is undetermined. The germline V gene has CDR1 MGHRA and CDR2 YSYEKL. The CDR3 length is 15 residues. CDR3 loop: CAGSPPVSGANVLTF. The CDR3 nucleotides read TGCGCCGGCAGCCCCCCAGTTTCTGGGGCCAACGTCCTGACTTTC.